The sequence of this T cell receptor beta chain was determined in a study of Graves' ophthalmopathy and Graves' hyperthyroidism listed by TCRdb under 2018. The study in broad terms: Peripheral blood samples were taken at the time of initial diagnosis, before any treatment was given. In total, around 130 blood samples were TCR-sequenced: fewer than 50 ophthalmopathy, roughly 77 hyperthyroidism and roughly 17 hyperthyroidism-to-ophthalmopathy patients. The study used signatures of the TCR beta repertoire to tell Graves' ophthalmopathy apart from Graves' hyperthyroidism and to predict which patients would progress to ophthalmopathy. To explore V-J signatures that separate ophthalmopathy from hyperthyroidism, a discovery set of approximately 100 patients was enrolled, consisting of under 50 with ophthalmopathy and fewer than 60 with stable hyperthyroidism. The independent validation cohort included about 19 hyperthyroidism patients plus 17 patients who later progressed from hyperthyroidism to ophthalmopathy. Once sampling was done, hyperthyroidism patients were given methimazole at a starting dose of 30 mg daily, while ophthalmopathy patients were given high-dose intravenous methylprednisolone. For training and testing, the 100 or so patients in the discovery cohort were randomly divided in a 7:3 ratio. In several hyperthyroidism patients, the T-cell repertoires found in thyroid tissue were compared with those found in blood.

This clonotype appeared many times. Its antigen is unknown. No base-level quality is on record; no much larger clone is a single base apart. Its CDR3 holds 15 amino acids, cysteine through phenylalanine. Only the CDR3 portion is preserved as DNA: 45 bases, with reading frame beginning at the first base. V is cut back by 6 bases and J by 10 bases, with 8 bases in the junction unmatched. Looking up the germline V gene yields CDR1 MNHEY and CDR2 SVGAGI. TCR beta CDR3 regions were amplified from RNA transcripts for repertoire sequencing. HTBI primers and the Qiagen OneStep RT-PCR kit were used in a first-round RT-PCR, which was followed by a second-round multiplex PCR, size selection and purification. Sequencing of the libraries was carried out on an Illumina HiSeq2000 in paired-end mode with 100 bp reads. In the paper's pipeline: SOAPnuke was used to process the reads, removing any read that contained adapters or uncalled bases, had a mean Phred below 15, or lacked an exact match to the constant primer or identifier. COPE v1.2.5 was used to merge the high-quality paired reads. Each unique nucleotide sequence was treated as a clonotype, and MiTCR v1.1 was used to align the clonotypes to the IMGT TRB V, D and J references. The analysis was limited to V-J combinations with a frequency above 0.0001, which together covered 99.2% of the repertoires. A TCR clonal expansion and chaos score per V-J combination was defined as the ratio of F50 clonal expansion to chaos observed in the TCRdist matrix. Welch's t-statistics and random forest were used to reduce features to about a dozen V-J combinations, which were fed into a naive Bayes classifier. The similarity between thyroid and blood repertoires was quantified using the Morisita-Horn index. TCRdb trimmed public reads at Q25 via fastp, called clones via MiXCR and kept in-frame beta chains. Each entry is one CDR3 protein sequence, shown with its most common DNA and genes. The V and J calls come from TCRdb's annotation, not from the publication. Within this sample are approximately 210,000 distinct CDR3 sequences, with under 30% of them counted one time only. Of the sample, 9.1% falls within the top ten clones.

Ophthalmopathy patients were characterized by moderately to severely active disease, a Clinical Activity Score of at least 3, a NOSPECS grade of at least 4, and a disease duration under 3 months. Patients were excluded if they had other autoimmune diseases, uncontrolled infections, pregnancy or lactation. Clinical symptoms, serum thyroxine, TRAb, thyroid ultrasound and orbital computed tomography were used for diagnosis. Ficoll-Paque density gradient centrifugation was used to isolate PBMCs from about 10 ml of fresh peripheral blood. Total RNA was extracted with Trizol reagent and quality-checked on an Agilent 2100 Bioanalyzer. Results and caveats for the whole study, not just this receptor: No statistical method was used to set the sample size in advance, and the investigators knew which group each participant was assigned to. In validation, the model predicted ophthalmopathy progression with about 70% sensitivity and approximately 78% specificity; some 13 predicted patients were CT-confirmed with GO in a median of approximately 6.5 months. Most expanded thyroid clonotypes with frequency above 0.001 were also detected in blood, suggesting blood repertoires may reflect the thyroid immune response. In cross-validation, the 13-signature model distinguished ophthalmopathy from stable hyperthyroidism with less than 90% sensitivity and over 81% specificity, while in the test set the corresponding values were roughly 80% and 75%.

The TCR originated in a man in his fifties or sixties with Graves' ophthalmopathy. Donor details come from another sample of the same person, matched by shared clones. The sample comprised peripheral blood. The sequence is built from TRBV6-5 and TRBJ1-6; TRBD1 agrees with 11 junctional bases. CDR3 sequence: CASSWGTGGESPLHF. The DNA sequence is TGTGCCAGCAGCTGGGGGACAGGGGGTGAGTCACCCCTCCACTTT.